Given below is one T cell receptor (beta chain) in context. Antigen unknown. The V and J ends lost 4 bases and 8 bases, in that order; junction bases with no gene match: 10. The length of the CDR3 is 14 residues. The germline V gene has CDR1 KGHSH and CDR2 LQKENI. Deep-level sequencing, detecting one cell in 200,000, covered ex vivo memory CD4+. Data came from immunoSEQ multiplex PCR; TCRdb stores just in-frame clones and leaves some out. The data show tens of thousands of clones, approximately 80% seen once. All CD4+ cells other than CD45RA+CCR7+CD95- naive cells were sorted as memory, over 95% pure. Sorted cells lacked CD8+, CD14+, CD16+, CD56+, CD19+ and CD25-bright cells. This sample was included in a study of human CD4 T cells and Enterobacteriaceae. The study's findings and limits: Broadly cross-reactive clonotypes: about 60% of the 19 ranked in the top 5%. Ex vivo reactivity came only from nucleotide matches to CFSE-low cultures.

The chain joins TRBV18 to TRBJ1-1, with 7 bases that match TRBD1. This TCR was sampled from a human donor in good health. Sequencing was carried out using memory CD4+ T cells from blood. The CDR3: CASSQQGPPVEAFF. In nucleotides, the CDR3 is TGTGCCAGCTCACAACAGGGGCCCCCAGTGGAAGCTTTCTTT.